The 9 T cell receptor beta chains below were found in one sample sequenced in a study of blood T cell repertoires in COVID-19. Profiling relied on immunoSEQ multiplex PCR, and the TCRdb table lists in-frame clones only, not all of them. The repertoire holds under 150,000 clones, with about four fifths as singletons. Sequenced: peripheral blood. Receptors were obtained from a woman between 40 and 55 years old with acute or convalescent COVID-19.

This chain uses TRBV30 with TRBJ1-2; the D gene is possibly TRBD1 (5 bases). This CDR3 spans 13 amino acids. Germline-derived CDR1 and CDR2 are GTSNPN and SVGIG (reference sequence). V lost 0 bases and J 7 bases, leaving 12 bases between the germline ends. The CDR3: CAWSVQAATGYTF. The DNA for the CDR3 is TGTGCCTGGAGTGTACAGGCAGCCACTGGCTACACCTTC.

The V call is TRBV30, the J call TRBJ1-1; weak D call: TRBD1 (6 bases). The CDR3 length is 15 residues. Between the trimmed V and J ends, which lost 0 bases and 1 base, there was a span of 12 bases. From germline, CDR1 is GTSNPN and CDR2 SVGIG (reference sequence). The CDR3 DNA follows: TGTGCCTGGAGTGTCTATCCGGACAGGAACACTGAAGCTTTCTTT. It specifies CAWSVYPDRNTEAFF.

The J gene is TRBJ1-6, the V gene TRBV2; TRBD1 is a possible D gene (6 bases). The CDR3 loop spans 13 amino acids. Trimming pared 8 bases from V and 2 bases from J, leaving 7 bases between. The germline CDR1 and CDR2 sequences are SNHLY and FYNNEI. This chain's CDR3 is CASQGTYNSPLHF. The CDR3 DNA is TGTGCCAGCCAGGGGACCTATAATTCACCCCTCCACTTT.

The rearrangement joins TRBV13 to TRBJ1-6; 9 nucleotides line up with TRBD1. Per the germline V gene, CDR1 is PRHDT and CDR2 is FYEKMQ (reference sequence). Losses at the gene ends were 3 bases for V and 6 bases for J; bases not matched to a gene: 0. CDR3 size: 14 residues. CDR3 bases: TGTGCCAGCAGCTTGGACAGGGGTAATTCACCCCTCCACTTT. Translated, it gives CASSLDRGNSPLHF.

The V call is TRBV27, the J call TRBJ2-7; 7 bases are a match to TRBD2. Per germline, CDR1 MNHEY and CDR2 SMNVEV (reference sequence). The CDR3 extends over 15 amino acids. The trim removed 8 bases at V and 7 bases at J, leaving 17 bases unmatched. The CDR3 DNA sequence: TGTGCCAGCCGGGGCCGGGTCGGGGGGAGACGGGAGCAGTACTTC. Translating it yields CASRGRVGGRREQYF.

V gene TRBV5-5 combines with J gene TRBJ1-1; possible D gene TRBD1, 5 bases. V lost 0 bases and J 5 bases, leaving 11 bases between the germline ends. CDR1 is SGHKS, CDR2 YYEKEE, per germline (reference sequence). The CDR3 totals 14 residues. The CDR3 nucleotides are TGTGCCAGCAGCTTGGAGGGGCGGAGAACTGAAGCTTTCTTT. Translated, it gives CASSLEGRRTEAFF.

The J gene is TRBJ2-3, the V gene TRBV9; D possibly corresponds to TRBD2 (6 bases). Germline CDR1 SGDLS, CDR2 YYNGEE. CDR3 length: 15 amino acids. Trimming took off 2 bases at V and 1 base at J, with 11 bases between the two ends. The CDR3 region is CASSVTGVGTDTQYF. CDR3 in DNA: TGTGCCAGCAGCGTCACGGGGGTGGGCACAGATACGCAGTATTTT.

The rearrangement links TRBV3-1 (or the pseudogene TRBV3-2) to TRBJ1-2, with 7 bases identical to TRBD1. V shed 1 base and J 3 bases; nucleotides not matched to a gene: 2. The CDR3 covers 14 residues. CDR1 is LGHDT, CDR2 YNNKEL, per germline (reference sequence). CDR3 nucleotide sequence: TGTGCCAGCAGCCAAGTCGGGACAGACTATGGCTACACCTTC. It yields the protein CASSQVGTDYGYTF.

The chain carries TRBV6-6 and TRBJ2-7, with a possible D match to TRBD2 (6 bases). This CDR3 has 13 residues. The germline gives CDR1 MNHNY, CDR2 SVGAGI (reference sequence). Trimming stripped 4 bases from V and 3 bases from J, with 10 bases between. CDR3 DNA sequence: TGTGCCAGCAGTTCGGGGGAACTCTACGAGCAGTACTTC. This gives the protein CASSSGELYEQYF.